The T cell receptor (beta chain) described here comes from a study of shared clonotypes between healthy human individuals. For the study at large: Donor composition was a couple of women and three men, aged 18 to 49. Per-donor plates numbered three CD4 naive, three CD4 memory, two CD8 naive and one CD8 memory.

This clone was detected once. The target antigen is unknown. The ends were cut back, 4 bases at V and 3 bases at J, with 18 bases in the middle. Germline lookup yields CDR1 MDHEN and CDR2 SYDVKM. The CDR3 extends over 16 amino acids. General observations from the study: Tissue TCR repertoires likely differ from these blood-only repertoires. Across a handful of donors, naive CD4 shared around 5.3%, naive CD8 3.5% to 4%, memory CD4 roughly 2.3%, memory CD8 around 0.36%.

Assay used: immunoSEQ multiplex PCR; TCRdb lists only in-frame clones, some missing. The sample holds 2.3 million or so clones, over 90% seen once. The receptor was isolated from a man younger than 35 in good health. Some clones in this sample may be carry-over from other donors' samples. The specimen was naive CD4+ T cells from PBMCs. Subset denoted: CD45RA+ positively selected. The rearrangement links TRBV28 to TRBJ1-2; possibly TRBD1 for D (5 bases). CDR3 in amino acids: CASSSGDGSIYYGYTF. The DNA of the CDR3 is TGTGCCAGCAGTTCGGGGGACGGGAGTATATACTATGGCTACACCTTC.